This T cell receptor beta chain was sequenced for a study of blood T cell repertoires in COVID-19. Study-level information: There were acute and convalescent COVID-19 samples, and they came from the United States, Italy and Spain.

In the study's own analysis: Amplification of reference gene primers was used by the study to estimate nucleated cell counts. Assay used: immunoSEQ multiplex PCR; TCRdb lists only in-frame clones, some missing. V and J calls plus clone size are reproduced from that table; the DNA served to infer D and trimming. The data contain approximately 500,000 clones, roughly 90% of them singletons. CDR1 MNHNS and CDR2 SASEGT come from the germline V gene. This CDR3 has 18 residues. Trimming cost V 0 bases and J 4 bases; bases outside gene matches: 5. Enrolled through a virtual design, the participants were between roughly 18 and 95 years of age and came from around 25 US areas. Either two negative PCRs, clearance, or symptom resolution qualified Cohort 3 donors as recovered.

Specimen: PBMCs or T cells enriched from blood (not recorded which). The receptor was derived from a woman between 40 and 55 years old who had recovered from COVID-19. V gene TRBV6-1 combines with J gene TRBJ2-3; 15 bases agree with TRBD2. The DNA for the CDR3 is TGTGCCAGCAGTGAAGCGGGGACTAGCGGGAGGAGGGCAGATACGCAGTATTTT. Translation: CASSEAGTSGRRADTQYF.